The T cell receptor beta chain under discussion was sequenced for a study of T cells in tuberculosis. As for time point: new active TB diagnosis, blood taken before or within 7 days of starting treatment. Profiling relied on immunoSEQ multiplex PCR, and the TCRdb table lists in-frame clones only, not all of them. The top ten clones hold around 4% of a sample with tens of thousands of clones, approximately 94% of them seen once. J lost 5 bases, V lost 6 bases, and 9 bases had no gene match. The CDR3 sequence is 14 residues long. Germline V gene sequence: CDR1 SEHNR, CDR2 FQNEAQ (reference sequence). The source of this sequence is an adult with tuberculosis. The input for sequencing was PBMCs, taken at tuberculosis diagnosis. This chain links TRBV7-9 with TRBJ1-2, with 7 positions matching TRBD1. CDR3 region: CASSQAGTDYGYTF. CDR3 DNA: TGTGCCAGCAGTCAGGCCGGGACAGATTATGGCTACACCTTC.